The 6 T cell receptor beta chains below were found in one sample sequenced in a study of T cell responses to AZD1222 COVID-19 vaccine. Repertoires were generated with immunoSEQ multiplex PCR, while TCRdb's copy carries only in-frame clones and drops some. The data show roughly 150,000 clones, around nine tenths seen once. This material consisted of peripheral blood, taken on day 0 of AZD1222 vaccination. These receptors originate from an adult in good health.

This clone was detected once. J is TRBJ2-6 and V is TRBV30; D remains unclear. The CDR3 totals 13 residues. V lost 5 bases, J lost 0 bases, and 5 bases lay in between. Germline lookup yields CDR1 GTSNPN and CDR2 SVGIG (reference sequence). The CDR3 region has the DNA TGTGCCTGGGACACCTCTGGGGCCAACGTCCTGACTTTC. Amino acids: CAWDTSGANVLTF.

The chain employs TRBV5-4 and TRBJ2-1; D is unclear. Per germline, CDR1 SGHNT and CDR2 YYREEE (reference sequence). V lost 0 bases, J lost 7 bases, and 11 bases lay in between. The CDR3 runs 14 residues. The CDR3 region is CASSLAATSNEQFF. CDR3 sequence (DNA): TGTGCCAGCAGCTTGGCAGCGACGAGTAATGAGCAGTTCTTC.

Only a few counts were recorded for this clone. This chain connects TRBV27 to TRBJ1-4, with D possibly matching TRBD1 (5 bases). Germline loops: CDR1 MNHEY, CDR2 SMNVEV (reference sequence). V lost 5 bases and J lost 5, with 21 bases in between. The CDR3 runs 17 residues. In DNA form, the CDR3 reads TGTGCCAGCAGTGCTCAGGGTATGGGCCTTTTAAATGAAAAACTGTTTTTT. Translation gives CASSAQGMGLLNEKLFF.

The gene calls are TRBV27 and TRBJ2-1; tentative D call: TRBD2 (5 bases). Looked up from germline, CDR1 is MNHEY and CDR2 is SMNVEV (reference sequence). The CDR3 runs 12 residues. The V end was cut by 6 bases, the J end by 7 bases, with 10 bases between. The CDR3 loop reads CASRPLGNEQFF. CDR3 coding DNA: TGTGCCAGCAGACCACTAGGGAATGAGCAGTTCTTC.

This chain connects TRBV27 to TRBJ2-2; 7 bases align to TRBD2. V shed 5 bases, J shed 7 bases, and the junction held 7 bases outside the gene matches. This CDR3 has 14 amino acids. The V gene's germline CDR1 is MNHEY and CDR2 SMNVEV (reference sequence). The DNA for the CDR3 is TGTGCCAGCAGTCGGGACTATCAAAACGGGGAGCTGTTTTTT. The encoded protein is CASSRDYQNGELFF.

The genes are TRBV2 and TRBJ2-3, with 14 bases lining up with TRBD2. CDR3 length: 19 amino acids. Germline V gives CDR1 SNHLY, CDR2 FYNNEI. V was clipped by 11 bases and J by 8 bases; unmatched bases: 24. The CDR3, as DNA: TGTGCCGCCTCACACGTCACCCTCCACGGACTAGCGGGAGGAGGTACGCAGTATTTT. As protein: CAASHVTLHGLAGGGTQYF.